What follows describes a single T cell receptor beta chain. These data are taken from a study of T cell changes during pregnancy in multiple sclerosis. Germline-derived CDR1 and CDR2 are LNHDA and SQIVND (reference sequence). The V end lost 2 bases, the J end lost 7 bases, and 12 bases lay between the germline ends. CDR3 length: 15 residues. TCRdb's table, derived via immunoSEQ multiplex PCR, lists solely in-frame clones and lacks some. The table shows roughly 69,000 clones, with over 75% occurring only once. The origin of this receptor is a female donor in good health, enrolled as a control in a pregnancy study. This specimen was CD4+ T cells from peripheral blood mononuclear cells, taken in the third trimester of pregnancy. The chain joins TRBV19 to TRBJ1-6, with D uncertain. The CDR3 region has the DNA TGTGCCAGTAGTATAATCGGAGGCGGGAATTCACCCCTCCACTTT. Its translation is CASSIIGGGNSPLHF. Supplemented by reference TRBV19 and TRBJ1-6, the full variable domain reads DGGITQSPKYLFRKEGQNVTLSCEQNLNHDAMYWYRQDPGQGLRLIYYSQIVNDFQKGDIAEGYSVSREKKESFPLTVTSAQKNPTAFYLCASSIIGGGNSPLHFGNGTRLTVT.